Described below is a single T cell receptor (beta chain) sequence and its context. This sample is drawn from a study of cytomegalovirus exposure and HLA in healthy donors. With 60 Vbeta and 13 Jbeta primers, the PCR was carried out. The assay was immunoSEQ multiplex PCR, and TCRdb's table has in-frame clones only and misses some. Of 110,000 to 150,000 clones in the sample, around 76% are singletons; the top ten hold less than 3.5%. This CDR3 spans 14 amino acids. Germline loops: CDR1 SGHRS, CDR2 YFSETQ. V shed 2 bases and J shed 0 bases, with 8 bases lying between them. This sequence was found in a male donor in good health and CMV-seronegative. The sequenced material came from PBMCs. The chain has TRBV5-1 and TRBJ1-2, with D possibly being TRBD1 (5 bases). This CDR3 reads CASSLRQSNYGYTF. CDR3 nucleotides: TGCGCCAGCAGCTTACGACAGTCTAACTATGGCTACACCTTC.